These T cell receptor beta chains were read from a single sample in a study of T cells in Graves' hyperthyroidism and ophthalmopathy. TCRdb ran MiXCR on the multiplex PCR reads and lists one entry per CDR3 protein. The data show around 370,000 distinct CDR3 sequences, roughly 18% seen once. The sequenced sample was blood. The receptors come from a man younger than 35 with Graves' ophthalmopathy. Each CDR3 is given with its conserved first and last residue. The D gene is left open where the match is weak.

j_gene,d_gene,v_gene,CDR3aa
TRBJ2-1,.,TRBV12-3/TRBV12-4,CASSLLGWANEQFF
TRBJ1-2,.,TRBV5-1,CASSLEGLNYGYTF
TRBJ2-5,TRBD1,TRBV7-2,CASSLALGQGAETQYF
TRBJ1-3,.,TRBV7-2,CASSLAQRNTIYF
TRBJ2-1,.,TRBV3-1,CASSQEGGPSVEQFF
TRBJ1-1,TRBD1,TRBV6-5,CASSQETGDTEAFF
TRBJ1-2,.,TRBV12-3/TRBV12-4,CASKTGNYGYTF
TRBJ1-1,.,TRBV7-3,CASSIFRGTEAFF
TRBJ2-4,.,TRBV12-3/TRBV12-4,CASRAVNIQYF
TRBJ2-3,TRBD2,TRBV7-8,CASSSYRGDPQYF
TRBJ2-3,TRBD2,TRBV3-1,CASSQDLTSGGEIDTQYF
TRBJ2-3,.,TRBV6-2/TRBV6-3,CASSSQEHTDTQYF
TRBJ1-2,.,TRBV5-1,CASSPENYGYTF
TRBJ1-5,.,TRBV20-1,CSATGVNQPQHF
TRBJ2-3,TRBD2,TRBV9,CASSEAYGGGAGADTQYF
TRBJ1-4,.,TRBV6-1,CAIGSGRGEKLFF
TRBJ1-1,.,TRBV3-1,CASSQGLGRTEAFF
TRBJ1-2,.,TRBV6-1,CASSSQGSGYGYTF
TRBJ1-1,.,TRBV3-1,CASSLQTGNTEAFF
TRBJ1-3,.,TRBV20-1,CSAPGGHSGRGPGNTIYF
TRBJ1-5,TRBD1,TRBV6-2/TRBV6-3,CATEQGGLQPQHF
TRBJ2-1,TRBD1,TRBV7-2,CASRTTGPLSSSYNEQFF
TRBJ2-5,TRBD2,TRBV2,CASSGGLAGRETQYF
TRBJ1-1,TRBD1,TRBV20-1,CSARRQGMTAFF
TRBJ1-1,.,TRBV29-1,CSVDEGTDKAFF
TRBJ2-7,.,TRBV6-1,CASTDTGEQYF
TRBJ2-5,.,TRBV27,CASSSSARIETQYF
TRBJ2-1,.,TRBV18,CASSPIRQPYNEQFF
TRBJ2-1,TRBD1,TRBV24-1,CATSDFGQGRYEQFF
TRBJ2-2,.,TRBV11-3,CASSPSQVNTGELFF
TRBJ2-3,TRBD2,TRBV3-1,CASSQVSGGADTQYF
TRBJ1-2,TRBD1,TRBV2,CASSAHRDRGRCNYGYTF
TRBJ1-1,.,TRBV10-2,CASTAVINTEAFF
TRBJ1-6,.,TRBV10-3,CAIRVEGGGSPLHF
TRBJ2-5,.,TRBV18,CASSENRVTETQYF
TRBJ2-7,TRBD1,TRBV6-1,CASRRDRGYEQYF
TRBJ1-1,.,TRBV19,CASREGGTMYTEAFF
TRBJ2-3,TRBD2,TRBV9,CASSVGGGATDTQYF
TRBJ1-5,TRBD1,TRBV2,CASSGIRDATGTGFLDFQPQHF
TRBJ2-2,.,TRBV9,CASSVAVGMEGTGELFF
TRBJ1-5,TRBD1,TRBV28,CASSRDRGQAGNQPQHF
TRBJ1-3,.,TRBV3-1,CASSQESRTSGNTIYF